This entry concerns a single T cell receptor beta chain. CDR1 is GTSNPN, CDR2 SVGIG, per germline (reference sequence). The CDR3 extends over 13 amino acids. The J segment lost 3 bases and the V segment lost 1 base, leaving 3 bases of the junction unmatched. These data come from a study of beta chain features in type 1 diabetes. Since all of the isolated RNA was reverse transcribed, expressed TCRB transcripts were what got sequenced. The method was immunoSEQ multiplex PCR; TCRdb's version includes in-frame clones alone and lacks a portion of them. The sample consists of roughly 250,000 clones, 68% of them appearing once.

V is TRBV30 and J is TRBJ2-7, with TRBD1 matching over 7 bases. Material for sequencing was naive CD4+ T cells from blood. The TCR comes from a man aged 30-40 years in good health. The CDR3 DNA reads as TGTGCCTGGAGTGCGGGACAGCTCTACGAGCAGTACTTC. Translated, it gives CAWSAGQLYEQYF.